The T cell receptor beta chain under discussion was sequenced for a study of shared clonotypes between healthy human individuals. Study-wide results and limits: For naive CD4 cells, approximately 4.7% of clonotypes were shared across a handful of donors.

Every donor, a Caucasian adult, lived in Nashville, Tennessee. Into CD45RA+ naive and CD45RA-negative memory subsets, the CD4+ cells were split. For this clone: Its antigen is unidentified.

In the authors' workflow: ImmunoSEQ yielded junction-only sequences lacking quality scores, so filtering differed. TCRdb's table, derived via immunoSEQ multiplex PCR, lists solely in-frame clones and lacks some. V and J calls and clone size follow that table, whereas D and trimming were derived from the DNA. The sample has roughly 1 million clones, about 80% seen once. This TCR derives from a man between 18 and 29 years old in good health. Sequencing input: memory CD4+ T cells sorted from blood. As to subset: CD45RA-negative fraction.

For the CDR3, the DNA is TGCGCCAGCAGCTTGGATCCGGGCACCAACACTGAAGCTTTCTTT. It translates to CASSLDPGTNTEAFF. The chain is built from TRBV5-1 and TRBJ1-1; D ambiguous. V gave up 0 bases and J gave up 2 bases, with 11 bases separating them. Per germline, CDR1 SGHRS and CDR2 YFSETQ. The CDR3 extends over 15 amino acids. Supplemented by reference TRBV5-1 and TRBJ1-1, the full variable domain reads KAGVTQTPRYLIKTRGQQVTLSCSPISGHRSVSWYQQTPGQGLQFLFEYFSETQRNKGNFPGRFSGRQFSNSRSEMNVSTLELGDSALYLCASSLDPGTNTEAFFGQGTRLTVV.